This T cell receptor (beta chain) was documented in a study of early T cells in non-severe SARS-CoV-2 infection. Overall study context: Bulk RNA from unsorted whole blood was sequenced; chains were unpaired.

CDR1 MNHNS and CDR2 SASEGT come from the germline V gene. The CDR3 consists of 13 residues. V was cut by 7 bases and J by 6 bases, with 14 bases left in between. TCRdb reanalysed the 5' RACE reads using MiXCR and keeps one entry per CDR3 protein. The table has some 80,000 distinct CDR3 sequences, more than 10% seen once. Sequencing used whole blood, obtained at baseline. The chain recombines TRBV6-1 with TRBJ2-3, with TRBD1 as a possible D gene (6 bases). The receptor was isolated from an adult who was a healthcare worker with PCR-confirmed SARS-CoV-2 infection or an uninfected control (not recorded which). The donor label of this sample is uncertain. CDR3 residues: CASIEGVEDTQYF. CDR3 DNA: TGTGCCAGCATCGAGGGGGTGGAGGATACGCAGTATTTT.